This T cell receptor (beta chain) came from a study of T cell repertoires in cytomegalovirus infection. Study in general: Based on public TCR beta signatures, there were indications of CMV infection and of a matching HLA type.

Findings and limits, study-wide: The ex vivo response was dominated by HLA-C-restricted CMV-specific TCR beta clonotypes. Summed frequency of public TCR beta families distinguished CMV carriers with the relevant HLA.

Germline V gives CDR1 SGHDT, CDR2 YYEEEE. This CDR3 comprises 13 residues. Deletions cut 4 bases from V and 8 bases from J, with 12 bases between. Concerning this clonotype itself: Antigen: not known.

Each CDR3 protein gets one entry after TCRdb re-called the reads with MiXCR. The sample yields just over 300,000 distinct CDR3 sequences, under 20% seen once. The TCR sequence derives from a human donor in good health (CMV status not recorded). Some clones in this sample may be carry-over from other donors' samples. Sequenced input: PBMCs. V usage is TRBV5-6 and J usage is TRBJ1-4, with a weak D call TRBD1 (6 bases). The CDR3 region is CASSGEGTEKLFF. As DNA, the CDR3 is TGTGCCAGCAGCGGAGAGGGGACAGAAAAACTGTTTTTT.